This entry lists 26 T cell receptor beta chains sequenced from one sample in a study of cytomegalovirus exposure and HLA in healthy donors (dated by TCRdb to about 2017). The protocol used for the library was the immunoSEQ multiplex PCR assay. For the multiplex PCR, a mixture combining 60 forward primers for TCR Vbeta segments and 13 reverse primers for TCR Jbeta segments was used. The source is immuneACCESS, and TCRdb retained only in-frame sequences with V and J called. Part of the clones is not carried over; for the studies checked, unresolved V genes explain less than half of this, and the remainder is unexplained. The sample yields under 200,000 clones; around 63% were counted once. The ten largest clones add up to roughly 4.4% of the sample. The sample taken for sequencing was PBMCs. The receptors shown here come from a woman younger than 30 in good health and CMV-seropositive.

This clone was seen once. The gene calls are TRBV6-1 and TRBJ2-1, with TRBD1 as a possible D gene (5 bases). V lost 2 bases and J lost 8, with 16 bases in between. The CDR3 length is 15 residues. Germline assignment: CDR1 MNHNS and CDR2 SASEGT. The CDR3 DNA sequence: TGTGCCAGCAGTGAATCGGCAGGGAATCGCCATGAGCAGTTCTTC. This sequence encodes CASSESAGNRHEQFF.

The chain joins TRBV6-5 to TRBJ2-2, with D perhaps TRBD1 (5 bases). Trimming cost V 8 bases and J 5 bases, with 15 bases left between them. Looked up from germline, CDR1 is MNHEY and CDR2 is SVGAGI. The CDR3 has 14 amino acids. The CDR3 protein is CASRRLRVTGELFF. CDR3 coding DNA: TGTGCCAGCCGCAGACTCAGGGTTACCGGGGAGCTGTTTTTT.

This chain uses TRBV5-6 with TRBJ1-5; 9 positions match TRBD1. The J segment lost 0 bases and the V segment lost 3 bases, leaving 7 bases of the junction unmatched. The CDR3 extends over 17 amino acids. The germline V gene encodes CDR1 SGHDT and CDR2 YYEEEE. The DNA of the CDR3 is TGTGCCAGCAGCTATGACAGGGGGGCTAATAGCAATCAGCCCCAGCATTTT. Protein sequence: CASSYDRGANSNQPQHF.

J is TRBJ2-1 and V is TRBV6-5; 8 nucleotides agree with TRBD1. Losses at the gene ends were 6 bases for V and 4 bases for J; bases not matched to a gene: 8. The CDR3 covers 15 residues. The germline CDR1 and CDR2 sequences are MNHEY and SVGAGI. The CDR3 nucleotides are TGTGCCAGCAGCTACCGGGACAGGATATACAATGAGCAGTTCTTC. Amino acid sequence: CASSYRDRIYNEQFF.

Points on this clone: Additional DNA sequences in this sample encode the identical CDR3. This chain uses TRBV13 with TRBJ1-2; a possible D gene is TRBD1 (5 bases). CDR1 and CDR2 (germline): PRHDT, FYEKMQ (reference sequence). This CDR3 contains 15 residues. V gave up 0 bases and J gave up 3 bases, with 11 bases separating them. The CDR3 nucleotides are TGTGCCAGCAGCTTAGGCCTCAGGGAATACTATGGCTACACCTTC. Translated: CASSLGLREYYGYTF.

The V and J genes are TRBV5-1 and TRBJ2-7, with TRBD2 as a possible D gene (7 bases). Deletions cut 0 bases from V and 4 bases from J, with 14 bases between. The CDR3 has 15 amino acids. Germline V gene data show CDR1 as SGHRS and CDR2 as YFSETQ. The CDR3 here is CASSLALGGLYEQYF. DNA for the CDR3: TGCGCCAGCAGCTTGGCCTTGGGGGGGCTGTACGAGCAGTACTTC.

CDR3 nucleotides: TGTGCCAGCAGCGTCCCAGGGGCTGGGGCCAACGTCCTGACTTTC. It codes for CASSVPGAGANVLTF. The chain joins TRBV9 to TRBJ2-6; D may be TRBD1 (6 bases). The length of the CDR3 is 15 residues. CDR1 SGDLS and CDR2 YYNGEE come from the germline V gene. V lost 2 bases, J lost 2 bases, and 8 bases lay in between.

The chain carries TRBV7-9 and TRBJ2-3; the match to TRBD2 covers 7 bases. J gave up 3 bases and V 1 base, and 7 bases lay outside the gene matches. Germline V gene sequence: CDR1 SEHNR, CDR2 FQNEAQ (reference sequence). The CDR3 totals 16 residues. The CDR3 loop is CASSLVWSGETDTQYF. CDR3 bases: TGTGCCAGCAGCTTAGTTTGGAGCGGGGAAACAGATACGCAGTATTTT.

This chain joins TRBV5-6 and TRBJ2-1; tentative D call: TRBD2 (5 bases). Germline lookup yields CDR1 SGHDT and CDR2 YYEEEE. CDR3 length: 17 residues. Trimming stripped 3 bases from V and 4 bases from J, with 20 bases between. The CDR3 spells CASSYLGSRRLYNEQFF. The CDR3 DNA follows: TGTGCCAGCAGCTACCTGGGATCGCGGAGGCTATACAATGAGCAGTTCTTC.

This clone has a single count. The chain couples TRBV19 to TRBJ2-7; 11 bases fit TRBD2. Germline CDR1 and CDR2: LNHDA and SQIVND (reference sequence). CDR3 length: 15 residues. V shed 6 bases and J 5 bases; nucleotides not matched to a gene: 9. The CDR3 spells CASRTKPGLADEQYF. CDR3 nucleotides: TGTGCCAGTAGGACCAAACCGGGACTAGCGGACGAGCAGTACTTC.

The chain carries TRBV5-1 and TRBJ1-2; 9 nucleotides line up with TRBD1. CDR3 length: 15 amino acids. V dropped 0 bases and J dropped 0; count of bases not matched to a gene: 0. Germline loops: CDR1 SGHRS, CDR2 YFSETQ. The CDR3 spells CASSLGQGANYGYTF. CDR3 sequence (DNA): TGCGCCAGCAGCTTGGGACAGGGGGCTAACTATGGCTACACCTTC.

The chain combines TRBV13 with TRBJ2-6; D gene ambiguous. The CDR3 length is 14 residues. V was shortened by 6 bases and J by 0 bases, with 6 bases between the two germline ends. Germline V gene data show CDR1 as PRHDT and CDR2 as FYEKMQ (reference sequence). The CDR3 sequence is CASSPSSGANVLTF. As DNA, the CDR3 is TGTGCCAGCAGTCCTAGCTCTGGGGCCAACGTCCTGACTTTC.

In DNA, the CDR3 is TGCGCCAGCAGTGAAGGGACTAGCGAAGAGACCCAGTACTTC. Residues: CASSEGTSEETQYF. The rearrangement joins TRBV10-1 to TRBJ2-5; 10 bases match TRBD2. After removal of 3 bases from V and 3 bases from J, the junction contained 1 base not matched to a gene. The CDR3 is made up of 14 amino acids. The germline V gene has CDR1 WNHNN and CDR2 SYGVQD (reference sequence).

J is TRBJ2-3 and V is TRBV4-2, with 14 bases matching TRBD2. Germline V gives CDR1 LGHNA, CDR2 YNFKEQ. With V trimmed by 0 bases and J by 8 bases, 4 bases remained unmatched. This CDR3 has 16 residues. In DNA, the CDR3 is TGTGCCAGCAGCCAAGATTATGGACTAGCGGGGGGTACGCAGTATTTT. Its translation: CASSQDYGLAGGTQYF.

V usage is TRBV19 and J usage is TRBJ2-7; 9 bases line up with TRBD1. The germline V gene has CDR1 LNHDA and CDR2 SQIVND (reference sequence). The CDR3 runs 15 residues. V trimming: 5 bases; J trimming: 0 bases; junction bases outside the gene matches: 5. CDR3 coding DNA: TGTGCCAGTAGTCGAGGACAGGGGAGCTCCTACGAGCAGTACTTC. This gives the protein CASSRGQGSSYEQYF.

Here the CDR3 reads CASSLEASSETQYF. CDR3 nucleotides: TGTGCCAGCAGCTTGGAGGCTAGCTCAGAGACCCAGTACTTC. The genes are TRBV5-4 and TRBJ2-5; D may be TRBD2 (5 bases). Germline CDR1 reads SGHNT; CDR2 reads YYREEE (reference sequence). V lost 0 bases and J lost 4, with 10 bases in between. The CDR3 is made up of 14 amino acids.

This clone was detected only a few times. The CDR3 DNA reads TGTGCCAGTAGTATAGGACAGGGCGGGAATCAGCCCCAGCATTTT. It specifies CASSIGQGGNQPQHF. The gene calls are TRBV19 and TRBJ1-5, with 7 bases fitting TRBD1. CDR3 length equals 15 residues. The germline V gene encodes CDR1 LNHDA and CDR2 SQIVND (reference sequence). V shed 1 base and J 4 bases; nucleotides not matched to a gene: 4.

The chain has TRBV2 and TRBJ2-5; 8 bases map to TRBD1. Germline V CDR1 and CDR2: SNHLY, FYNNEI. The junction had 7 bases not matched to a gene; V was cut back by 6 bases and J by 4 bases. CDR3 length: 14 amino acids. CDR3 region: CASRGQGAIETQYF. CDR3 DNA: TGTGCCAGCAGGGGGCAGGGGGCCATAGAGACCCAGTACTTC.

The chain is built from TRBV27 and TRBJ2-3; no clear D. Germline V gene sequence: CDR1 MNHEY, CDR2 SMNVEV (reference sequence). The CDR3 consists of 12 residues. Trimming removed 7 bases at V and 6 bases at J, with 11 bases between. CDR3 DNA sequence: TGTGCCAGCACCGGATTCGGGGATACGCAGTATTTT. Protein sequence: CASTGFGDTQYF.

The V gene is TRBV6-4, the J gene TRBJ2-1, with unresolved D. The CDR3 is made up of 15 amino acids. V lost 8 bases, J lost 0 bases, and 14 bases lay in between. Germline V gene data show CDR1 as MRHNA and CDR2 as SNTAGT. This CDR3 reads CASSLTALSYNEQFF. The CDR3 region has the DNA TGTGCCAGCTCGCTTACAGCTCTCTCCTACAATGAGCAGTTCTTC.

The CDR3 loop reads CASSLATGALEKLFF. Here the CDR3 DNA reads TGTGCCAGCAGCTTAGCGACAGGGGCCCTTGAAAAACTGTTTTTT. The gene calls are TRBV7-9 and TRBJ1-4, with 8 positions matching TRBD1. Germline V gives CDR1 SEHNR, CDR2 FQNEAQ (reference sequence). The length of the CDR3 is 15 residues. J was trimmed by 7 bases and V by 0 bases; bases with no gene match: 4.

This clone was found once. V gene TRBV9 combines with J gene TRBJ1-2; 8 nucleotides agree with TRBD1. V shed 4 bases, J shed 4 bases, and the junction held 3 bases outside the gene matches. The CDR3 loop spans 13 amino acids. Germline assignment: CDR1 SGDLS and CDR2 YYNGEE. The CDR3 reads CASSRDRTYGYTF. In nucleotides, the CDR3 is TGTGCCAGCAGCCGGGACAGGACCTATGGCTACACCTTC.

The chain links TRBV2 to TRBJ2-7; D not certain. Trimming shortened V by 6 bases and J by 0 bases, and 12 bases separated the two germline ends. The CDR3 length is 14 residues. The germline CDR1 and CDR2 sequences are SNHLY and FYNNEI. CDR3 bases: TGTGCCAGCAGCGCCTGGCGGAGCTCCTACGAGCAGTACTTC. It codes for CASSAWRSSYEQYF.

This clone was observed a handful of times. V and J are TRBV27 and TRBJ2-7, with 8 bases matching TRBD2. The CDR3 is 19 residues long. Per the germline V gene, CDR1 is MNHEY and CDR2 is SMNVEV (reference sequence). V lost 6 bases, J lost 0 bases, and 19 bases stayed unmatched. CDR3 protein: CASSPISGRGPGGSYEQYF. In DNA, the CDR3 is TGTGCCAGCAGCCCGATCAGCGGGAGAGGGCCCGGGGGCTCCTACGAGCAGTACTTC.

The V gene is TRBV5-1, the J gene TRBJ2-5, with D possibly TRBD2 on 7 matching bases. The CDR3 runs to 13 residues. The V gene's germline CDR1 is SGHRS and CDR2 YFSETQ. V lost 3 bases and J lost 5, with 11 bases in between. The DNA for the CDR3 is TGCGCCAGCAGCTACCCGGGGGGCGAGACCCAGTACTTC. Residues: CASSYPGGETQYF.

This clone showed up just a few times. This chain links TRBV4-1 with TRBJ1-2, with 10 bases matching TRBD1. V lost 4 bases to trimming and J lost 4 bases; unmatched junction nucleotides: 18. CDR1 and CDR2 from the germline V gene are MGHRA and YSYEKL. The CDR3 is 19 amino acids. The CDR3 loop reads CASSLPMASGTGAVYGYTF. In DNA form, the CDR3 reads TGCGCCAGCAGCCTACCTATGGCATCCGGGACAGGGGCTGTCTATGGCTACACCTTC.